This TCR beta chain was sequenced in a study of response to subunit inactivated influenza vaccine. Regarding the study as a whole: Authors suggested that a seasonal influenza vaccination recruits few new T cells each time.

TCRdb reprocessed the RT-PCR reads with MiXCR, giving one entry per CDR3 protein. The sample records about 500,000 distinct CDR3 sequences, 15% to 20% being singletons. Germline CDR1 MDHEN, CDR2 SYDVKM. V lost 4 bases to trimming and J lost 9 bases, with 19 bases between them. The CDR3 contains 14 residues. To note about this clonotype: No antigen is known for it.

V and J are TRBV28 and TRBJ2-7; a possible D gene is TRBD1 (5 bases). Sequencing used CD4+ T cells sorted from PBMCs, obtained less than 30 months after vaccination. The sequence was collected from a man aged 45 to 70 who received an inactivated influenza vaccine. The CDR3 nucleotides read TGTGCCAGCAGTTCTGACAGCCCCGGTAAGGGGCAGTACTTC. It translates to CASSSDSPGKGQYF.